These 20 T cell receptor beta chains share one sample of origin, sequenced in a study of T cells after yellow fever vaccination. Each CDR3 protein gets one entry after TCRdb re-called the 5' RACE reads with MiXCR. The table shows about 580,000 distinct CDR3 sequences, with about a sixth occurring only once. Material: PBMCs, obtained 5 days after the first yellow fever vaccination. The receptors were gathered from a man between 18 and 35 years old who received the YFV17D yellow fever vaccine.

V usage is TRBV20-1 and J usage is TRBJ2-1; D unresolved. The V gene's germline CDR1 is DFQATT and CDR2 SNEGSKA (reference sequence). Trimming cost V 3 bases and J 0 bases, with 9 bases left between them. There are 14 residues in the CDR3. The CDR3 bases are TGCAGTGCTAGTCCCCTTGGCTCCTACAATGAGCAGTTCTTC. Translated, it gives CSASPLGSYNEQFF.

This chain uses TRBV27 with TRBJ2-7; D not certain. CDR1 and CDR2 (germline): MNHEY, SMNVEV (reference sequence). The CDR3 sequence is 14 residues long. V lost 2 bases, J lost 7 bases, and 15 bases lay in between. The CDR3 loop is CASSLLYSRKEQYV. The DNA for the CDR3 is TGTGCCAGCAGTTTACTTTACAGCCGGAAGGAGCAGTACGTC.

This chain uses TRBV9 with TRBJ2-1; D is possibly TRBD2 (6 bases). The CDR3 covers 15 residues. CDR1 SGDLS and CDR2 YYNGEE come from the germline V gene. The V end lost 0 bases, the J end lost 4 bases, and 11 bases lay between the germline ends. The CDR3 DNA reads TGTGCCAGCAGCGTAGCGGGGGTTGGATACAATGAGCAGTTCTTC. Translation gives CASSVAGVGYNEQFF.

Ten or more counts support this clonotype. J is TRBJ2-1 and V is TRBV6-1, with TRBD1 matching 9 bases. The germline CDR1 and CDR2 sequences are MNHNS and SASEGT. The ends lost 6 bases at V and 2 bases at J; junction bases unmatched: 5. The CDR3 loop spans 15 amino acids. Here the CDR3 DNA reads TGTGCCAGCAGAATAAGGACAGGGGCCTACAATGAGCAGTTCTTC. Translating gives CASRIRTGAYNEQFF.

This clonotype has more than one count but fewer than ten. This chain joins TRBV6-2 or TRBV6-3 and TRBJ1-1, with unresolved D. V lost 0 bases, J lost 6 bases, and 14 bases lay in between. Germline V lookup: CDR1 MNHEY, CDR2 SVGEGT. This CDR3 is built from 15 residues. The CDR3 here is CASSYSTGFLSEAFF. The CDR3 DNA reads as TGTGCCAGCAGTTACTCGACGGGATTCTTGTCTGAAGCTTTCTTT.

The J gene is TRBJ2-6, the V gene TRBV6-2 or TRBV6-3; D call uncertain. This CDR3 spans 13 amino acids. V lost 10 bases and J lost 0, with 7 bases in between. Germline V gene lookup returns CDR1 MNHEY and CDR2 SVGEGT. The CDR3 coding sequence is TGTGCCACACAGATCTCTGGGGCCAACGTCCTGACTTTC. Encoded protein: CATQISGANVLTF.

The chain recombines TRBV7-9 with TRBJ1-6, with D perhaps matching TRBD1 (5 bases). The CDR3 totals 17 residues. Trimming removed 5 bases at V and 9 bases at J, with 23 bases between. Germline-derived CDR1 and CDR2 are SEHNR and FQNEAQ (reference sequence). CDR3 residues: CASSPISGGLVGSPLHF. The CDR3 DNA reads as TGTGCCAGCAGCCCGATCTCCGGGGGTCTAGTTGGTTCACCCCTCCACTTT.

This clonotype was seen a handful of times. The V gene is TRBV27, the J gene TRBJ1-1; 11 nucleotides match TRBD1. The J segment lost 5 bases and the V segment lost 4 bases, leaving 6 bases of the junction unmatched. Germline CDR1 MNHEY, CDR2 SMNVEV (reference sequence). This CDR3 has 15 amino acids. This chain's CDR3 is CASSSDRGRRTEAFF. The CDR3 coding sequence is TGTGCCAGCAGTTCGGACAGGGGGCGGAGGACTGAAGCTTTCTTT.

This clonotype was observed a few times. The CDR3 spells CAISDHRKNTEAFF. As DNA, the CDR3 is TGTGCCATCAGTGATCACAGGAAGAACACTGAAGCTTTCTTT. This rearrangement joins TRBV10-3 to TRBJ1-1, with D possibly TRBD1 on 5 matching bases. The CDR3 consists of 14 residues. Germline CDR1 and CDR2: ENHRY and SYGVKD. V dropped 3 bases and J dropped 1 base, with 9 bases sitting between them.

This clonotype has only a few counts. This chain connects TRBV6-6 to TRBJ2-5; D may correspond to TRBD1 or TRBD2 (5 bases each). From germline, CDR1 is MNHNY and CDR2 SVGAGI (reference sequence). The CDR3 has 12 amino acids. V dropped 6 bases and J dropped 1 base, with 6 bases sitting between them. CDR3 residues: CASSGAQETQYF. The CDR3, as DNA: TGTGCCAGCAGCGGGGCCCAAGAGACCCAGTACTTC.

The V gene is TRBV27, the J gene TRBJ2-2; the D gene is possibly TRBD2 (6 bases). Germline V gene data show CDR1 as MNHEY and CDR2 as SMNVEV (reference sequence). The CDR3 is 15 amino acids. V shed 1 base and J shed 4 bases, with 10 bases lying between them. In DNA, the CDR3 is TGTGCCAGCAGTTTATGGGACTCGGGCACCGGGGAGCTGTTTTTT. Translation gives CASSLWDSGTGELFF.

The chain uses TRBV5-5 and TRBJ2-1; 11 positions agree with TRBD2. V lost 0 bases and J lost 1; bases outside the gene matches: 6. CDR3 length equals 18 residues. CDR1 and CDR2 from the germline V gene are SGHKS and YYEKEE (reference sequence). The DNA for the CDR3 is TGTGCCAGCAGCTTGGAGATTAGCGGGGGGGCTTCCTACAATGAGCAGTTCTTC. It translates to CASSLEISGGASYNEQFF.

The genes are TRBV28 and TRBJ2-2; D gene ambiguous. V lost 7 bases, J lost 2 bases, and 11 bases lay in between. The CDR3 totals 14 residues. Germline values: CDR1 MDHEN, CDR2 SYDVKM. The CDR3 reads CASIPGQNTGELFF. The CDR3 DNA follows: TGTGCCAGCATCCCCGGGCAAAACACCGGGGAGCTGTTTTTT.

The V and J genes are TRBV7-3 and TRBJ2-2; no firm D call. This CDR3 is 17 amino acids long. V was clipped by 8 bases and J by 1 base, with 20 bases between them. Germline assignment: CDR1 SGHTA and CDR2 FQGTGA. The CDR3 nucleotides are TGTGCCAGCGACCTGTGGGCCCTTGGTGTGAACACCGGGGAGCTGTTTTTT. It specifies CASDLWALGVNTGELFF.

In this sample, this clonotype turned up a few times. This chain links TRBV7-2 with TRBJ1-5, with TRBD1 as a possible D gene (5 bases). V lost 8 bases to trimming and J lost 4 bases, with 12 bases between them. Germline CDR1 reads SGHTA; CDR2 reads FQGNSA. This CDR3 has 13 residues. CDR3 nucleotide sequence: TGTGCCAGCCAGACAGACCTGAATCAGCCCCAGCATTTT. This sequence encodes CASQTDLNQPQHF. Full variable domain (rest looked up from reference TRBV7-2 and TRBJ1-5): GAGVSQSPSNKVTEKGKDVELRCDPISGHTALYWYRQSLGQGLEFLIYFQGNSAPDKSGLPSDRFSAERTGGSVSTLTIQRTQQEDSAVYLCASQTDLNQPQHFGDGTRLSIL.

This clonotype has a handful of counts. The rearrangement joins TRBV5-5 to TRBJ2-3; possibly TRBD1 for D (6 bases). Trimming took 6 bases from V and 8 from J, leaving 31 bases between them. Germline V gene data show CDR1 as SGHKS and CDR2 as YYEKEE (reference sequence). The CDR3 is made up of 18 amino acids. The CDR3 DNA follows: TGTGCCAGCAACGCTTTACCCCGGGACACCAGTATGGCTGGTACGCAGTATTTT. Translated: CASNALPRDTSMAGTQYF.

The chain links TRBV6-4 to TRBJ2-3; 10 nucleotides agree with TRBD2. V shed 0 bases, J shed 4 bases, and the junction held 4 bases outside the gene matches. Germline CDR1 and CDR2: MRHNA and SNTAGT. There are 16 residues in the CDR3. The CDR3 DNA reads TGTGCCAGCAGTGACTCGGCTAGCGGGGGAGCAGATACGCAGTATTTT. Protein: CASSDSASGGADTQYF.

This clonotype was counted at least ten times. The rearrangement joins TRBV27 to TRBJ1-1; no reliable D call. CDR1 and CDR2 (germline): MNHEY, SMNVEV (reference sequence). This CDR3 has 12 amino acids. V was clipped by 4 bases and J by 5 bases, with 8 bases between them. CDR3 amino acids: CASSSPQTEAFF. The CDR3 DNA reads TGTGCCAGCAGTTCCCCCCAGACTGAAGCTTTCTTT.

The chain has TRBV20-1 and TRBJ1-2; 7 bases map to TRBD1. This CDR3 is 13 amino acids long. V dropped 5 bases and J dropped 0; count of bases not matched to a gene: 3. Germline V CDR1 and CDR2: DFQATT, SNEGSKA (reference sequence). The CDR3 coding sequence is TGCAGTGCTCCGAGGGGGCCTAACTATGGCTACACCTTC. Translating gives CSAPRGPNYGYTF.

This clonotype turned up a few times. The genes are TRBV20-1 and TRBJ2-7, with TRBD1 matching 7 bases. V shed 1 base, J shed 0 bases, and the junction held 0 bases outside the gene matches. The V gene's germline CDR1 is DFQATT and CDR2 SNEGSKA (reference sequence). This CDR3 contains 13 residues. The DNA of the CDR3 is TGCAGTGCTAGAGGGACAGGCTCCTACGAGCAGTACGTC. Translating gives CSARGTGSYEQYV.